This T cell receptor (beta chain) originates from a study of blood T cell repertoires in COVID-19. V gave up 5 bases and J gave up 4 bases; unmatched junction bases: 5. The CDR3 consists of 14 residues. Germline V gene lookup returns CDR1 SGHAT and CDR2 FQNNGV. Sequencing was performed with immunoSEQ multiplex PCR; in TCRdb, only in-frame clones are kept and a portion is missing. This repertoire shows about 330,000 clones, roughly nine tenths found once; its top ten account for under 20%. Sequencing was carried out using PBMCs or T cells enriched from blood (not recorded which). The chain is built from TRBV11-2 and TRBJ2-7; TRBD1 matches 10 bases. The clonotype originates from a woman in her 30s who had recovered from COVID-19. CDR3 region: CASSPRTGGYEQYF. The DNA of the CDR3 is TGTGCCAGCAGCCCCAGGACAGGGGGATACGAGCAGTACTTC. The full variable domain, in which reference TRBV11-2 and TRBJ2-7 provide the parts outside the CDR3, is EAGVAQSPRYKIIEKRQSVAFWCNPISGHATLYWYQQILGQGPKLLIQFQNNGVVDDSQLPKDRFSAERLKGVDSTLKIQPAKLEDSAVYLCASSPRTGGYEQYFGPGTRLTVT.